A single count supports the clone carrying this T cell receptor (beta chain). V shed 6 bases and J 4 bases; nucleotides not matched to a gene: 12. The V gene's germline CDR1 is KGHSH and CDR2 LQKENI. The CDR3 consists of 15 residues. The sample is drawn from a study of blood T cell repertoires in COVID-19. Study at large: Samples taken during acute and convalescent COVID-19 were collected in the United States, Italy and Spain. From T cells, B-cell-depleted T cells, or PBMCs came the material, which was cDNA or gDNA.

Generated by immunoSEQ multiplex PCR, the TCRdb table keeps only in-frame clones and is missing some. Of around 110,000 clones in the sample, 70% to 85% were seen once. This sequence was found in a woman between 55 and 75 years old with acute or convalescent COVID-19. The sequenced sample consisted of peripheral blood. The gene calls are TRBV18 and TRBJ2-7, with 7 positions matching TRBD1. In DNA form, the CDR3 reads TGTGCCAGCTCCCTTGGGACAGTTAGCGCTTACGAGCAGTACTTC. Translating it yields CASSLGTVSAYEQYF.